This passage covers 8 T cell receptor beta chains from one sample sequenced in a study of blood T cells in healthy people across ages. The authors ran a second PCR of about 7 to 11 cycles using a sample-barcoded 5' primer and a J-beta primer mix. TCRdb recomputed calls from the 5' RACE reads with MiXCR, one row per CDR3 protein. The profile shows 550,000 to 750,000 distinct CDR3 sequences, 21% of them singletons. Sample: blood. These TCRs come from a man in his sixties or seventies in good health.

CDR3 residues: CASSLDRDRVREKLFF. The CDR3 DNA sequence: TGTGCCAGCAGTTTGGATAGGGACAGGGTACGGGAAAAACTGTTTTTT. This rearrangement joins TRBV12-3 or TRBV12-4 to TRBJ1-4; 9 nucleotides line up with TRBD1. J gave up 8 bases and V 3 bases, and 10 bases lay outside the gene matches. The CDR3 spans 16 residues.

The chain uses TRBV14 and TRBJ2-5; D gene uncertain. This CDR3 contains 14 residues. Germline loops: CDR1 SGHDN, CDR2 FVKESK. Between the trimmed V and J ends, which lost 4 bases and 4 bases, there was a span of 13 bases. As DNA, the CDR3 is TGTGCCAGCAGCCTCCGTCAAGGAAGAGAGACCCAGTACTTC. Amino acids: CASSLRQGRETQYF.

A few counts support this clonotype. This chain joins TRBV4-1 and TRBJ2-5, with 9 positions matching TRBD2. V lost 1 base, J lost 3 bases, and 6 bases stayed unmatched. The CDR3 totals 16 residues. Germline values: CDR1 MGHRA, CDR2 YSYEKL. CDR3 loop: CASSQASSSGKETQYF. The CDR3 bases are TGCGCCAGCAGCCAAGCGTCCTCTAGCGGGAAAGAGACCCAGTACTTC.

This clonotype was observed a handful of times. CDR3 sequence: CASSLKGQSNQPQHF. In DNA form, the CDR3 reads TGTGCCAGCAGTTTAAAGGGGCAGAGCAATCAGCCCCAGCATTTT. The V and J genes are TRBV27 and TRBJ1-5; perhaps TRBD1 as D (5 bases). The V and J ends lost 2 bases and 1 base respectively, with 9 bases between them. This CDR3 spans 15 amino acids. Germline values: CDR1 MNHEY, CDR2 SMNVEV (reference sequence).

The genes are TRBV27 and TRBJ2-1; 9 bases fit TRBD1. Trimming at V came to 8 bases and at J to 1 base, leaving 6 bases not matched to a gene. Germline V gene lookup returns CDR1 MNHEY and CDR2 SMNVEV (reference sequence). The CDR3 totals 15 residues. Here the CDR3 reads CASGTGTGSYNEQFF. The CDR3 DNA reads TGTGCCAGCGGGACCGGGACAGGGTCCTACAATGAGCAGTTCTTC.

CDR3 loop: CASTTRPGNTIYF. CDR3 sequence (DNA): TGCGCCAGCACGACCCGTCCTGGAAACACCATATATTTT. The J gene is TRBJ1-3, the V gene TRBV5-1; D not resolved. V lost 6 bases and J lost 2, with 9 bases in between. CDR1 is SGHRS, CDR2 YFSETQ, per germline. This CDR3 contains 13 residues.

This clonotype has only a few counts. The chain uses TRBV20-1 and TRBJ2-5, with TRBD1 matching over 7 bases. The assigned J gene may be wrong: the sequence end matches TRBJ2-1 better. Per germline, CDR1 DFQATT and CDR2 SNEGSKA (reference sequence). The CDR3 is 14 residues long. The DNA of the CDR3 is TGCAGTGCCAAGACAGGGCTTGGAGCCAATGAGCAGTTCTTC. This codes for CSAKTGLGANEQFF.

The DNA for the CDR3 is TGCGCCAGCAGCCAAGCGGAGGGGAACTACGAGCAGTACTTC. It yields the protein CASSQAEGNYEQYF. J is TRBJ2-7 and V is TRBV4-1; possible D gene TRBD2, 6 bases. Per germline, CDR1 MGHRA and CDR2 YSYEKL. V was pared by 1 base and J by 3 bases, with 10 bases between. The CDR3 covers 14 residues.